This entry concerns a single T cell receptor beta chain. Its antigen remains unknown. The germline gives CDR1 LGHNT, CDR2 FRNRAP. With 2 bases clipped from V and 1 base from J, the junction kept 4 bases outside the gene matches. The CDR3 covers 16 residues. The immunoSEQ assay was version 4, run in survey mode. Some clones are missing from TCRdb's copy, which holds only in-frame ones; the method was immunoSEQ multiplex PCR. The sample has tens of thousands of clones, 74% seen once. Overlapping HIV-1 Gag 15-mer peptides at approximately 1 ug per peptide per mL were used. Sorting selected CD4+ T cells upregulating both CD40 ligand and CD69. Undetectable plasma HIV-1 RNA below 50 copies/mL lasted at least 4 years. This entry belongs to a study of persistence of HIV-infected CD4 T cells. Study information: Median time on suppressive ART was 8 to 9 years. Overall study results and limits: Antigen-responding cells were enriched for degenerate expanded CDR3beta sequences.

This sequence joins TRBV12-5 and TRBJ2-3, with TRBD2 identical over 9 bases. The starting material was CD4+ T cells sorted from PBMCs after approximately 19-hour stimulation, obtained from a patient who received antiretroviral therapy. The origin of this receptor is an adult man with HIV who was CMV-seropositive. CDR3 DNA sequence: TGTGCTAGTGGTTTGCTTGGGACTAGCCGCACAGATACGCAGTATTTT. Its protein product is CASGLLGTSRTDTQYF.